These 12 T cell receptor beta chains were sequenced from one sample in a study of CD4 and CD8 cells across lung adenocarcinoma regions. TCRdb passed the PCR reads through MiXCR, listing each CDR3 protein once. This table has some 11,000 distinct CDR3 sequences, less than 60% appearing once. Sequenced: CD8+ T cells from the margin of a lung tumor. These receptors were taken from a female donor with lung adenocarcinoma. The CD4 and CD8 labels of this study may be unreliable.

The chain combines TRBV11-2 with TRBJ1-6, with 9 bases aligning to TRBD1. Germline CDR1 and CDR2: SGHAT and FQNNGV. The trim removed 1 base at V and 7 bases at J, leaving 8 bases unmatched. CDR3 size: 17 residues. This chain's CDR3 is CASSLVGTGTFNSPLHF. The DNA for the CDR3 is TGTGCCAGCAGCTTAGTGGGGACAGGGACGTTCAATTCACCCCTCCACTTT.

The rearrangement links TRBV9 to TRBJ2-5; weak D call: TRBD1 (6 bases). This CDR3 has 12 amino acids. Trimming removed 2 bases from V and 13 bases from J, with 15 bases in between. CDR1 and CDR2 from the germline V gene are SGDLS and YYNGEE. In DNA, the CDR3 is TGTGCCAGCAGCGTTCGAAACAGGGTACGGTACTTC. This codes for CASSVRNRVRYF.

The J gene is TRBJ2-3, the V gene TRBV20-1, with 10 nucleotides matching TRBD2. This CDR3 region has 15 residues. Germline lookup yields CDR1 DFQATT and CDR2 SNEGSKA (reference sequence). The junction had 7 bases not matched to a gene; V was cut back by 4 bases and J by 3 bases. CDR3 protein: CSATHSAGGTDTQYF. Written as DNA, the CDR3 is TGCAGTGCTACCCATTCAGCGGGAGGGACAGATACGCAGTATTTT.

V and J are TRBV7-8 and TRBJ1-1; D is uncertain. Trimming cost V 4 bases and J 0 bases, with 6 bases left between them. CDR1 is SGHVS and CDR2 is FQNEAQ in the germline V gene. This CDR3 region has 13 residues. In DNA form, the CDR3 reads TGTGCCAGCAGCTCAAGCATGAACACTGAAGCTTTCTTT. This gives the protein CASSSSMNTEAFF.

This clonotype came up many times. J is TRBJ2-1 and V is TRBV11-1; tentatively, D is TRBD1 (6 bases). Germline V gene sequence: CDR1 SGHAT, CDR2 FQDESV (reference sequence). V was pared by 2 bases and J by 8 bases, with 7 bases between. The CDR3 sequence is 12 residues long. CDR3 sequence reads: CASSLQGHEQFF. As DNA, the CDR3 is TGTGCCAGCAGCTTACAGGGGCATGAGCAGTTCTTC.

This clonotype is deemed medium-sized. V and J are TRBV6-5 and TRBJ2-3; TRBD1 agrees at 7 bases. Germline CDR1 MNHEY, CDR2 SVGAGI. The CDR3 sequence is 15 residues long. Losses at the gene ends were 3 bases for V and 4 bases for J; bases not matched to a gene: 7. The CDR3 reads CASSYRGGSSDTQYF. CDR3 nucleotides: TGTGCCAGCAGTTATCGAGGGGGCAGTTCAGATACGCAGTATTTT.

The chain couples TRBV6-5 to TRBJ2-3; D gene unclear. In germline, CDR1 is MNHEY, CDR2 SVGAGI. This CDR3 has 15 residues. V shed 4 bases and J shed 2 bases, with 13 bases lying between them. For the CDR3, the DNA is TGTGCCAGCAGTTTAAGGAACAGAGCCACAGATACGCAGTATTTT. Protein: CASSLRNRATDTQYF.

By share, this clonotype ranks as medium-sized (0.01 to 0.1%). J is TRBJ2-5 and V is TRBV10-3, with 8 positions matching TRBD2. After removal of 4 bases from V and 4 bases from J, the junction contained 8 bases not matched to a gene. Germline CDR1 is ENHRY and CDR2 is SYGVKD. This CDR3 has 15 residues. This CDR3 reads CAISVNPRGGETQYF. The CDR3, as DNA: TGTGCCATCAGTGTGAACCCCCGGGGGGGAGAGACCCAGTACTTC.

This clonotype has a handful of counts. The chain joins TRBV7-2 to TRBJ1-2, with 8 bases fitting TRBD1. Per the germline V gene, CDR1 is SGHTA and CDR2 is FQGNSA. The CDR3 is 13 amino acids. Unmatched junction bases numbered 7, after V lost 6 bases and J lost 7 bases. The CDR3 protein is CASSSRGRGGYTF. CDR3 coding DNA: TGTGCCAGCAGTTCCAGGGGGCGTGGTGGCTACACCTTC.

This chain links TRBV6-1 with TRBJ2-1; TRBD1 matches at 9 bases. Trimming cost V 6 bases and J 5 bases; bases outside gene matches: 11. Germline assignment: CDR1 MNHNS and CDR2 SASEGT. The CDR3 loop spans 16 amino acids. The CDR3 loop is CASSGGGTGIDNEQFF. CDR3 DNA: TGTGCCAGCAGCGGAGGCGGGACAGGGATAGACAATGAGCAGTTCTTC.

The CDR3 reads CASSEEGGCTDTQYF. CDR3 nucleotides: TGTGCCAGCAGTGAAGAGGGGGGGTGCACAGATACGCAGTATTTT. The gene calls are TRBV6-1 and TRBJ2-3; a possible D gene is TRBD2 (7 bases). Germline V lookup: CDR1 MNHNS, CDR2 SASEGT. The CDR3 covers 15 residues. The V and J ends lost 1 base and 1 base respectively, with 9 bases between them.

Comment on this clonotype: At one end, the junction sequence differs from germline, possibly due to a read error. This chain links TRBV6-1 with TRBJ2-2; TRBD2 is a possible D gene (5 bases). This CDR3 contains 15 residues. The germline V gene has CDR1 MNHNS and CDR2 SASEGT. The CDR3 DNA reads TGTGCCAGCAGCCTCACCTGGGCCATCACCGGGGAGCAGTTTTTC. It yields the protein CASSLTWAITGEQFF.